What follows are 18 T cell receptor beta chains derived from one specimen sequenced in a study of Graves' ophthalmopathy and Graves' hyperthyroidism (dated by TCRdb to the late 2010s). TCRdb lists the instrument as Illumina HiSeq 2000. For repertoire sequencing, TCR beta CDR3 regions were amplified from RNA transcripts. A first-round RT-PCR used HTBI primers with the Qiagen OneStep RT-PCR kit, followed by a second-round multiplex PCR, size selection and purification. Clones were called with MiXCR by TCRdb after fastp trimmed the public reads at Q25, and only in-frame beta chains were retained. Duplicate CDR3 protein sequences are folded into a single record with the most common DNA and genes. The sample includes more than 300,000 distinct CDR3 sequences, with roughly a sixth observed a single time. In total, the top ten clones hold 2.4% of the sample. The material sequenced was peripheral blood. These TCRs come from an adult woman with stable Graves' hyperthyroidism.

This clonotype was picked up a small number of times. V gene TRBV18 combines with J gene TRBJ1-2; maybe TRBD1 (5 bases). V lost 3 bases and J lost 4, with 18 bases in between. Germline CDR1 and CDR2: KGHSH and LQKENI. The length of the CDR3 is 16 residues. CDR3 protein: CASSPTEYQGLYGYTF. The CDR3 bases are TGTGCCAGCTCACCCACGGAGTATCAGGGACTCTATGGCTACACCTTC.

The chain is built from TRBV27 and TRBJ2-7; D not certain. V dropped 1 base and J dropped 2 bases, with 6 bases sitting between them. Looked up from germline, CDR1 is MNHEY and CDR2 is SMNVEV (reference sequence). The CDR3 has 13 amino acids. This chain's CDR3 is CASSLLPPYEQYF. The CDR3 DNA reads TGTGCCAGCAGTTTATTGCCCCCCTACGAGCAGTACTTC.

This clonotype has a count of ten or more. V and J are TRBV28 and TRBJ1-5; 9 bases are shared with TRBD1. Germline assignment: CDR1 MDHEN and CDR2 SYDVKM. CDR3 size: 18 residues. The J segment lost 2 bases and the V segment lost 6 bases, leaving 14 bases of the junction unmatched. CDR3 DNA sequence: TGTGCCAGCAGAGACCGGGACAGGGACGACATGGGCAATCAGCCCCAGCATTTT. It yields the protein CASRDRDRDDMGNQPQHF.

At least ten counts were recorded for this clonotype. This chain links TRBV29-1 with TRBJ2-7; D uncertain. Germline V lookup: CDR1 SQVTM, CDR2 ANQGSEA. Between the trimmed V and J ends, which lost 7 bases and 0 bases, there was a span of 13 bases. The length of the CDR3 is 13 residues. Written as DNA, the CDR3 is TGCAGCGCCCCAAGAGGAAGCTCCTACGAGCAGTACTTC. Translated, it gives CSAPRGSSYEQYF.

V gene TRBV12-3 or TRBV12-4 combines with J gene TRBJ1-1; no firm D call. The CDR3 spans 15 residues. V was trimmed by 5 bases and J by 6 bases, leaving 19 bases between them. The CDR3 bases are TGTGCCAGCAGTGTCCTACCGCTTAGATCGGCTGAAGCTTTCTTT. It specifies CASSVLPLRSAEAFF.

The genes are TRBV6-2 or TRBV6-3 and TRBJ2-7; TRBD2 aligns across 10 bases. From germline, CDR1 is MNHEY and CDR2 SVGEGT. CDR3 size: 16 residues. V lost 5 bases and J lost 7; bases outside the gene matches: 14. The CDR3: CASSRPGLAWGSEQYF. The CDR3 DNA reads as TGTGCCAGCAGTCGTCCGGGACTAGCGTGGGGAAGTGAGCAGTACTTC.

This clonotype has ten or more counts. The chain couples TRBV5-1 to TRBJ2-7; 12 bases line up with TRBD1. J was trimmed by 6 bases and V by 4 bases; bases with no gene match: 5. CDR3 length equals 14 residues. Germline V gene lookup returns CDR1 SGHRS and CDR2 YFSETQ. CDR3 region: CASSVRDRGPEQYF. CDR3 coding DNA: TGCGCCAGCAGCGTCCGGGACAGGGGGCCCGAGCAGTACTTC. The full variable domain, its missing parts supplied by reference TRBV5-1 and TRBJ2-7, is KAGVTQTPRYLIKTRGQQVTLSCSPISGHRSVSWYQQTPGQGLQFLFEYFSETQRNKGNFPGRFSGRQFSNSRSEMNVSTLELGDSALYLCASSVRDRGPEQYFGPGTRLTVT.

This clonotype was counted many times. The CDR3: CASSQDLSGTGFVGDTEAFF. The CDR3 region has the DNA TGCGCCAGCAGCCAAGATTTATCGGGAACAGGGTTCGTTGGGGACACTGAAGCTTTCTTT. The rearrangement uses TRBV4-1 and TRBJ1-1, with D possibly being TRBD1 (6 bases). The CDR3 runs 20 residues. Trimming removed 0 bases at V and 3 bases at J, with 26 bases between. Germline V lookup: CDR1 MGHRA, CDR2 YSYEKL.

This sequence joins TRBV12-3 or TRBV12-4 and TRBJ2-5, with TRBD2 identical over 10 bases. Germline trimming cut 0 bases from V and 2 bases from J; bases unmatched to any gene: 0. The CDR3 is 15 residues long. The CDR3 DNA follows: TGTGCCAGCAGTTTAGCTAGCGGGGGGCAAGAGACCCAGTACTTC. It codes for CASSLASGGQETQYF.

Many counts were recorded for this clonotype. The chain joins TRBV7-9 to TRBJ2-2; perhaps TRBD1 as D (6 bases). Germline V CDR1 and CDR2: SEHNR, FQNEAQ (reference sequence). This CDR3 spans 17 amino acids. Trimming shortened V by 4 bases and J by 3 bases, and 18 bases separated the two germline ends. CDR3 sequence reads: CASSSRHREGDTGELFF. The CDR3 nucleotides read TGTGCCAGCAGCTCCAGGCACAGGGAAGGGGACACCGGGGAGCTGTTTTTT.

To note about this clonotype: It may be a read error: a sequence one base away is much more abundant. V and J are TRBV28 and TRBJ2-2; perhaps TRBD2 as D (5 bases). Germline V lookup: CDR1 MDHEN, CDR2 SYDVKM. The CDR3 consists of 15 residues. The CDR3 sequence is CASSLVGLFTGELCF. The DNA for the CDR3 is TGTGCCAGCAGTTTAGTCGGTCTATTCACCGGGGAGCTGTGTTTT.

This clonotype was picked up a small number of times. The chain is built from TRBV4-1 and TRBJ2-4, with 9 bases fitting TRBD1. Unmatched junction bases numbered 5, after V lost 4 bases and J lost 1 base. This CDR3 spans 16 amino acids. Germline V CDR1 and CDR2: MGHRA, YSYEKL. CDR3 sequence reads: CASSPNRGLAKNIQYF. The CDR3 DNA reads as TGCGCCAGCAGCCCCAACAGGGGGCTGGCCAAAAACATTCAGTACTTC.

The rearrangement uses TRBV25-1 and TRBJ1-6; D is unresolved. V gave up 2 bases and J gave up 7 bases, with 6 bases separating them. Germline CDR1 and CDR2: MGHDK and SYGVNS. The CDR3 is made up of 13 amino acids. CDR3 protein: CASSEVWNSPLHF. CDR3 nucleotides: TGTGCCAGCAGTGAAGTGTGGAATTCACCCCTCCACTTT. Combining the CDR3 with reference TRBV25-1 and TRBJ1-6 gives the whole variable domain EADIYQTPRYLVIGTGKKITLECSQTMGHDKMYWYQQDPGMELHLIHYSYGVNSTEKGDLSSESTVSRIRTEHFPLTLESARPSHTSQYLCASSEVWNSPLHFGNGTRLTVT.

This clonotype came up many times. The chain couples TRBV14 to TRBJ2-5; D gene unclear. Germline CDR1 and CDR2: SGHDN and FVKESK. This CDR3 is 15 amino acids long. Trimming left V 0 bases short and J 1 base short, with 9 bases between. In nucleotides, the CDR3 is TGTGCCAGCAGCCAAGATCGATTGGTCCAAGAGACCCAGTACTTC. Its protein is CASSQDRLVQETQYF.

A few counts support this clonotype. The genes are TRBV7-9 and TRBJ1-1, with 8 bases identical to TRBD1. V was clipped by 5 bases and J by 0 bases; unmatched bases: 2. This CDR3 is 14 amino acids long. Germline CDR1 is SEHNR and CDR2 is FQNEAQ (reference sequence). CDR3 residues: CASSAGGVNTEAFF. In DNA form, the CDR3 reads TGTGCCAGCAGCGCAGGGGGCGTGAACACTGAAGCTTTCTTT. Supplemented by reference TRBV7-9 and TRBJ1-1, the full variable domain reads DTGVSQNPRHKITKRGQNVTFRCDPISEHNRLYWYRQTLGQGPEFLTYFQNEAQLEKSRLLSDRFSAERPKGSFSTLEIQRTEQGDSAMYLCASSAGGVNTEAFFGQGTRLTVV.

This clonotype has ten or more counts. The chain recombines TRBV28 with TRBJ1-2; D not resolved. This CDR3 region has 14 residues. Trimming took 4 bases from V and 3 from J, leaving 12 bases between them. Germline CDR1 MDHEN, CDR2 SYDVKM. CDR3 protein: CASSSGGSHYGYTF. In DNA, the CDR3 is TGTGCCAGCAGTTCCGGAGGGAGTCACTATGGCTACACCTTC.

In its sample, this clonotype was seen many times. The rearrangement uses TRBV11-2 and TRBJ2-5; 9 bases map to TRBD1. In germline, CDR1 is SGHAT, CDR2 FQNNGV. CDR3 size: 19 residues. V shed 5 bases, J shed 3 bases, and the junction held 19 bases outside the gene matches. The CDR3 DNA reads as TGTGCCAGCAGCCTCAGACAGGGGGTGGGATTCGCCGCAGAAGAGACCCAGTACTTC. It yields the protein CASSLRQGVGFAAEETQYF.

This clonotype was seen ten or more times. The rearrangement uses TRBV6-1 and TRBJ1-3; 7 bases align to TRBD1. The CDR3 runs 15 residues. After removal of 3 bases from V and 0 bases from J, the junction contained 2 bases not matched to a gene. Germline CDR1 reads MNHNS; CDR2 reads SASEGT. The CDR3 DNA sequence: TGTGCCAGCAGTGAGGACAGGTTCTCTGGAAACACCATATATTTT. Protein product: CASSEDRFSGNTIYF.